Listed below are T cell receptor beta chains from one sample, sequenced in a study of cytotoxic CD8 clonotypes in ibrutinib-treated CLL. The protocol was immunoSEQ multiplex PCR, while the TCRdb copy is restricted to in-frame clones and leaves out a portion. The sample carries some 92,000 clones, approximately 71% recorded once. The sample in question was PBMCs, obtained after 24 months of ibrutinib treatment. The receptor source for this set is a human donor with chronic lymphocytic leukemia. The CDR3 runs from the conserved cysteine through the conserved F or W. Each record gives: V gene, D gene, J gene, clone size, CDR3 protein, CDR3 DNA. A D gene is named only where the DNA matches it firmly. For some rows the clone size is stated as once, few or many, or as a class when expanded; others skip it.

>TRBV19|NA|TRBJ1-5|NA
CASSMGGEPQHF
TGTGCCAGTAGTATGGGGGGTGAGCCCCAGCATTTT
>TRBV30|TRBD1|TRBJ2-7|NA
CAWSEAGQGYEQYF
TGTGCCTGGAGCGAAGCGGGACAGGGTTACGAGCAGTACTTC
>TRBV29-1|NA|TRBJ2-3|NA
CSVWWVDTQYF
TGCAGCGTTTGGTGGGTAGATACGCAGTATTTT
>TRBV14|NA|TRBJ1-1|NA
CASSPLNEAFF
TGTGCCAGCAGCCCGCTGAATGAAGCTTTCTTT
>TRBV29-1|TRBD2|TRBJ2-7|few
CSVEGLAGDPEQYF
TGCAGCGTTGAGGGGCTAGCGGGAGATCCCGAGCAGTACTTC
>TRBV18|TRBD1|TRBJ2-6|NA
CASSPGTGLLTF
TGTGCCAGCAGTCCCGGGACAGGGTTGCTGACTTTC
>TRBV7-8|TRBD2|TRBJ2-3|NA
CASSLGLAVTDTQYF
TGTGCCAGCAGCTTAGGACTAGCGGTCACAGATACGCAGTATTTT
>TRBV11-3|TRBD1|TRBJ2-7|NA
CASSLVRYRGEQYF
TGTGCCAGCAGCTTAGTGCGGTACAGGGGTGAGCAGTACTTC
>TRBV7-9|NA|TRBJ2-7|NA
CASSHSSYEQYF
TGTGCCAGCAGCCACAGCAGCTACGAGCAGTACTTC
>TRBV19|NA|TRBJ2-7|few
CASSKGGYEQYF
TGTGCCAGTAGTAAGGGCGGCTACGAGCAGTACTTC
>TRBV29-1|NA|TRBJ1-1|NA
CSVDAGGTEAFF
TGCAGCGTTGACGCGGGCGGCACTGAAGCTTTCTTT
>TRBV5-5|NA|TRBJ1-1|NA
CASSLGTVRNTEAFF
TGTGCCAGCAGCTTGGGGACAGTCCGGAACACTGAAGCTTTCTTT
>TRBV6-6|NA|TRBJ1-5|NA
CASSYSIRGDQPQHF
TGTGCCAGCAGTTACTCGATCAGGGGTGATCAGCCCCAGCATTTT
>TRBV18|TRBD1|TRBJ1-2|NA
CASSPLDRGFDYGYTF
TGTGCCAGCTCACCCTTGGACAGGGGCTTCGACTATGGCTACACCTTC
>TRBV18|TRBD1|TRBJ1-2|NA
CASSSQGAGNYGYTF
TGTGCCAGCTCATCCCAGGGGGCTGGCAACTATGGCTACACCTTC
>TRBV28|TRBD2|TRBJ2-3|NA
CASSLMGGGFADTQYF
TGTGCCAGCAGTTTAATGGGCGGGGGGTTTGCAGATACGCAGTATTTT
>TRBV7-9|TRBD2|TRBJ2-1|NA
CASSPLAGGPNEQFF
TGTGCCAGCAGCCCCCTAGCGGGAGGGCCGAATGAGCAGTTCTTC
>TRBV7-8|NA|TRBJ2-7|NA
CASSLERARLSYEQYF
TGTGCCAGCAGCTTGGAGCGGGCTCGCCTTTCCTACGAGCAGTACTTC
>TRBV5-8|NA|TRBJ1-3|NA
CASRRGLTAFSSGNTIYF
TGTGCCAGCAGGCGAGGATTGACAGCCTTCAGCTCTGGAAACACCATATATTTT
>TRBV6-6|TRBD2|TRBJ2-1|many
CASSLGTSREQFF
TGTGCCAGCAGCCTCGGGACTAGCAGAGAGCAGTTCTTC
>TRBV5-1|TRBD1|TRBJ1-1|NA
CASSADRGGQRPFF
TGCGCCAGCAGCGCGGACAGGGGTGGGCAACGGCCTTTCTTT
>TRBV28|NA|TRBJ2-7|NA
CASSPGTLIYEQYF
TGTGCCAGCAGCCCCGGGACTCTGATCTACGAGCAGTACTTC
>TRBV5-1|TRBD1|TRBJ2-7|NA
CASSGRDRGPYEQYF
TGCGCCAGCAGTGGCCGGGACAGGGGGCCCTACGAGCAGTACTTC
>TRBV7-3|NA|TRBJ1-4|NA
CASSLEDGGNEKLFF
TGTGCCAGCAGCTTAGAAGACGGGGGTAATGAAAAACTGTTTTTT
>TRBV4-1|NA|TRBJ1-5|NA
CASSQDAQTNQPQHF
TGCGCCAGCAGCCAAGATGCCCAGACTAATCAGCCCCAGCATTTT
>TRBV10-3|TRBD2|TRBJ2-2|NA
CAIRASGSGSPGELFF
TGTGCCATCAGGGCTTCGGGTAGCGGGAGCCCCGGGGAGCTGTTTTTT
>TRBV2|TRBD1|TRBJ1-2|NA
CASSEQGGYGYTF
TGTGCCAGCAGCGAACAGGGGGGCTATGGCTACACCTTC
>TRBV28|NA|TRBJ2-6|NA
CATVGAGLTGANVLTF
TGTGCCACCGTGGGGGCAGGGCTCACCGGGGCCAACGTCCTGACTTTC
>TRBV5-4|TRBD2|TRBJ2-7|NA
CASSLEGGDYEQYF
TGTGCCAGCAGCTTGGAGGGAGGGGACTACGAGCAGTACTTC
>TRBV27|NA|TRBJ2-7|NA
CATLDSLTYEQYF
TGTGCCACCCTGGACAGCTTGACGTACGAGCAGTACTTC
>TRBV7-8|NA|TRBJ2-2|NA
CASSLVTGELFF
TGTGCCAGCAGCTTAGTTACCGGGGAGCTGTTTTTT
>TRBV28|TRBD1|TRBJ2-7|NA
CASRRTGVYTSYEQYF
TGTGCCAGCAGGCGGACAGGGGTTTATACTTCCTACGAGCAGTACTTC
>TRBV29-1|TRBD1|TRBJ1-1|NA
CSANRGGGTEAFF
TGCAGCGCTAACAGGGGCGGGGGAACTGAAGCTTTCTTT
>TRBV11-1|NA|TRBJ1-1|NA
CASSLSRGETEAFF
TGTGCCAGCAGCTTATCCAGGGGAGAGACTGAAGCTTTCTTT
>TRBV5-1|NA|TRBJ2-1|NA
CATRIAETYNEQFF
TGCGCCACCCGAATAGCGGAAACCTACAATGAGCAGTTCTTC
>TRBV19|NA|TRBJ2-3|NA
CASTLSGGTDTQYF
TGTGCCAGTACCCTGTCCGGGGGCACAGATACGCAGTATTTT
>TRBV27|TRBD2|TRBJ2-4|NA
CASTSLLAGPDPYKNIQYF
TGTGCCAGCACCTCCTTACTAGCGGGCCCAGACCCTTACAAAAACATTCAGTACTTC
>TRBV19|NA|TRBJ2-1|NA
CASSISGRSGGEQFF
TGTGCCAGTAGTATTAGTGGGCGGAGTGGGGGTGAGCAGTTCTTC
>TRBV11-2|NA|TRBJ1-3|once
CASSPSTGYSGNTIYF
TGTGCCAGCAGCCCGTCTACAGGGTACTCTGGAAACACCATATATTTT
>TRBV28|TRBD1|TRBJ1-1|NA
CASSLADRMNTEAFF
TGTGCCAGCAGCCTTGCGGACAGGATGAACACTGAAGCTTTCTTT